Below, 3 T cell receptor beta chains from the same sample are listed, as sequenced in a study of blood T cell repertoires in COVID-19. Only in-frame clones appear in the TCRdb table, and some are missing; sequencing was by immunoSEQ multiplex PCR. The data hold about 400,000 clones, with around 90% observed a single time. The specimen was PBMCs or T cells enriched from blood (not recorded which). The receptors were gathered from a woman aged 40 to 49 with acute COVID-19.

The CDR3 DNA reads as TGTGCCAGCAGCTCAAGGGCAGGGCAAAATGAAAAACTGTTTTTT. Its translation: CASSSRAGQNEKLFF. V usage is TRBV7-9 and J usage is TRBJ1-4; TRBD1 is a possible D gene (5 bases). CDR1 is SEHNR and CDR2 is FQNEAQ in the germline V gene (reference sequence). The V end lost 4 bases, the J end lost 5 bases, and 14 bases lay between the germline ends. The CDR3 extends over 15 amino acids.

V usage is TRBV5-6 and J usage is TRBJ1-1; the D gene is possibly TRBD1 (5 bases). CDR1 is SGHDT, CDR2 YYEEEE, per germline. Trimming stripped 2 bases from V and 3 bases from J, with 14 bases between. This CDR3 has 15 amino acids. As DNA, the CDR3 is TGTGCCAGCAGCTTCAGTCTGGACATGGACACTGAAGCTTTCTTT. As protein: CASSFSLDMDTEAFF.

The genes are TRBV11-2 and TRBJ1-1; 7 bases are a match to TRBD1. From germline, CDR1 is SGHAT and CDR2 FQNNGV. The CDR3 runs 16 residues. V lost 1 base, J lost 4 bases, and 9 bases stayed unmatched. The DNA of the CDR3 is TGTGCCAGCAGCTTAGGTAAGGGGGCCTTAGGCACTGAAGCTTTCTTT. Protein product: CASSLGKGALGTEAFF.